These T cell receptor beta chains were read from a single sample in a study of shared clonotypes between healthy human individuals. Profiled with immunoSEQ multiplex PCR; TCRdb holds only in-frame clones, not every one. The table includes roughly 2 million clones, around 96% detected once. The sample was naive CD8+ T cells sorted from blood. These TCRs come from a man between 18 and 35 years old in good health. The CDR3 runs from the conserved cysteine through the conserved F or W. A D gene is named only where the DNA matches it firmly. Size values are once, few and many counts, or a class for expanded clones, and some rows have none.

DNA: TGTGCCAGCAGCATGGGGACAGCAACTAATGAAAAACTGTTTTTT
CDR3: CASSMGTATNEKLFF
J: TRBJ1-4
D: TRBD1
length: 15
size: .
V: TRBV9

DNA: TGTGCCAGCAGTTTGGGCTCTATTTCCTACAATGAGCAGTTCTTC
CDR3: CASSLGSISYNEQFF
J: TRBJ2-1
D: .
length: 15
size: .
V: TRBV6-5

DNA: TGTGCCAGCAGCTTAACCCTAGCGGGGGGCACAGATACGCAGTATTTT
CDR3: CASSLTLAGGTDTQYF
J: TRBJ2-3
D: TRBD2
length: 16
size: once
V: TRBV7-2

DNA: TGTGCCAGTTTGGAGGGCGGTGGGGACAATGAGCAGTTCTTC
CDR3: CASLEGGGDNEQFF
J: TRBJ2-1
D: .
length: 14
size: .
V: TRBV19

DNA: TGTGCCAGCAGTTTGACAGGGAACGGGGCTTACGAGCAGTACTTC
CDR3: CASSLTGNGAYEQYF
J: TRBJ2-7
D: TRBD1
length: 15
size: .
V: TRBV27

DNA: TGTGCCTGGATCGGGTTAGGCTGGGGGGGCACTGAAGCTTTCTTT
CDR3: CAWIGLGWGGTEAFF
J: TRBJ1-1
D: .
length: 15
size: once
V: TRBV30

DNA: TGTGCCAGCGGACCGGGTCCTGGCCCCCCAGATACGCAGTATTTT
CDR3: CASGPGPGPPDTQYF
J: TRBJ2-3
D: .
length: 15
size: .
V: TRBV5-8

DNA: TGTGCCAGCAGCCCCTCCCCCGGGGCAACCTACGAGCAGTACTTC
CDR3: CASSPSPGATYEQYF
J: TRBJ2-7
D: .
length: 15
size: once
V: TRBV7-9

DNA: TGTGCCAGCAGTTTAATCGGCGCGGGGCGCGGGGCCTACGAGCAGTACTTC
CDR3: CASSLIGAGRGAYEQYF
J: TRBJ2-7
D: .
length: 17
size: once
V: TRBV28

DNA: TGTGCCAGCAGCGGGACAGATAATTCACCCCTCCACTTT
CDR3: CASSGTDNSPLHF
J: TRBJ1-6
D: TRBD1
length: 13
size: .
V: TRBV2

DNA: TGTGCCTGGAGTGTTCAGGGTCACACTGAAGCTTTCTTT
CDR3: CAWSVQGHTEAFF
J: TRBJ1-1
D: .
length: 13
size: .
V: TRBV30

DNA: TGTGCCTGGAGTGTTGTGGGGGTGGGCACCGGGGAGCTGTTTTTT
CDR3: CAWSVVGVGTGELFF
J: TRBJ2-2
D: .
length: 15
size: .
V: TRBV30

DNA: TGTGCCAGCAGCTTGACTAGCGGCCACAATGAGCAGTTCTTC
CDR3: CASSLTSGHNEQFF
J: TRBJ2-1
D: TRBD2
length: 14
size: .
V: TRBV11-2

DNA: TGTGCCAGCACTAGCCACGCGGGAGGTGACTACGAGCAGTACTTC
CDR3: CASTSHAGGDYEQYF
J: TRBJ2-7
D: TRBD2
length: 15
size: once
V: TRBV6-5

DNA: TGTGCCAGCAGCGGACAGGGCGCTGAAGCTTTCTTT
CDR3: CASSGQGAEAFF
J: TRBJ1-1
D: TRBD1
length: 12
size: .
V: TRBV5-4

DNA: TGTGCCAGCAGCTTGCTAGCGGCTTACGAGCAGTACTTC
CDR3: CASSLLAAYEQYF
J: TRBJ2-7
D: TRBD2
length: 13
size: .
V: TRBV5-6

DNA: TGTGCCAGCAGCCCCCGGGACAGTAGCTCCTACGAGCAGTACTTC
CDR3: CASSPRDSSSYEQYF
J: TRBJ2-7
D: TRBD1
length: 15
size: .
V: TRBV27